Sequencing of this T cell receptor beta chain was carried out in a study of T cell changes during pregnancy in multiple sclerosis. CDR3 length: 15 amino acids. Germline assignment: CDR1 SSHAT and CDR2 FNYEAQ (reference sequence). Regarding this clone: At one of its ends the junction is not consistent with the germline gene, which may arise from a read error.

Profiling relied on immunoSEQ multiplex PCR, and the TCRdb table lists in-frame clones only, not all of them. The sample holds about 77,000 clones, under 95% seen once. This chain uses TRBV7-7 with TRBJ2-1, with 10 bases matching TRBD2. The sequencing here drew on peripheral blood, taken after pregnancy. The source is a female donor in good health, enrolled as a control in a pregnancy study. CDR3 amino acids: CASRICQREGDQGFF. The CDR3, as DNA: TGTGCTAGCAGAATCTGCCAGCGGGAGGGTGATCAGGGGTTCTTC.